The 10 T cell receptor beta chains given below trace back to one sample, sequenced in a study of beta chain features in type 1 diabetes. Every bit of the isolated RNA underwent reverse transcription, so sequencing read expressed TCRB transcripts. The table came from immunoSEQ multiplex PCR; TCRdb's copy has only in-frame clones and leaves some out. The sample includes fewer than 400,000 clones, around 8.5% seen only once; the top ten take roughly 1%. Study-wide points: Researchers report that Type 1 diabetes patients had moderately but significantly shorter TCRB CDR3s across all four CD4+ subsets.

The antigens these receptors bind are not known. Specimen: central memory CD4+ T cells from blood. These receptors were taken from a man aged 30-40 years with type 1 diabetes.

The CDR3 region is CSVDPSGGNEQFF. The CDR3 DNA follows: TGCAGCGTTGATCCGAGCGGGGGCAATGAGCAGTTCTTC. V gene TRBV29-1 combines with J gene TRBJ2-1; 8 bases line up with TRBD2. From germline, CDR1 is SQVTM and CDR2 ANQGSEA. This CDR3 is built from 13 residues. Trimming at V came to 3 bases and at J to 6 bases, leaving 4 bases not matched to a gene.

This clone was counted only a few times. The chain links TRBV29-1 to TRBJ2-5; D is perhaps TRBD2 (7 bases). This CDR3 is built from 14 residues. Germline values: CDR1 SQVTM, CDR2 ANQGSEA. V lost 3 bases to trimming and J lost 4 bases, with 15 bases between them. The CDR3 bases are TGCAGCGTTGACTACGGGGGCGGGGGAGAGACCCAGTACTTC. Translated, it gives CSVDYGGGGETQYF.

This clone has a handful of counts. This CDR3 is CSVIAGTGGSDSNQPQHF. In nucleotides, the CDR3 is TGCAGCGTTATTGCCGGGACAGGGGGCTCGGATAGCAATCAGCCCCAGCATTTT. V usage is TRBV29-1 and J usage is TRBJ1-5, with 12 bases lining up with TRBD1. CDR1 and CDR2 from the germline V gene are SQVTM and ANQGSEA. The CDR3 has 18 amino acids. V shed 5 bases, J shed 0 bases, and the junction held 11 bases outside the gene matches.

The rearrangement links TRBV14 to TRBJ2-3; perhaps TRBD1 as D (6 bases). V was cut by 4 bases and J by 8 bases, with 19 bases left in between. This CDR3 region has 15 residues. From germline, CDR1 is SGHDN and CDR2 FVKESK. As DNA, the CDR3 is TGTGCCAGCAGCCGCCATACACAGGGTTTCGGTACGCAGTATTTT. Translated: CASSRHTQGFGTQYF.

This clone was detected only a few times. The chain combines TRBV6-6 with TRBJ2-5; D not certain. From germline, CDR1 is MNHNY and CDR2 SVGAGI (reference sequence). This CDR3 comprises 12 residues. V gave up 5 bases and J gave up 2 bases, with 6 bases separating them. The CDR3 DNA reads TGTGCCAGCAGTCTAATACAAGAGACCCAGTACTTC. Its protein is CASSLIQETQYF.

The chain couples TRBV19 to TRBJ1-5; possible D gene TRBD1, 6 bases. Germline assignment: CDR1 LNHDA and CDR2 SQIVND (reference sequence). The V end lost 3 bases, the J end lost 1 base, and 13 bases lay between the germline ends. This CDR3 contains 16 residues. CDR3 loop: CASSMSGTMSNQPQHF. CDR3 nucleotides: TGTGCCAGTAGTATGTCCGGGACAATGAGCAATCAGCCCCAGCATTTT.

This clone has only a few counts. The gene calls are TRBV6-4 and TRBJ2-1; 8 positions agree with TRBD1. The CDR3 covers 14 residues. In germline, CDR1 is MRHNA, CDR2 SNTAGT. The trim removed 8 bases at V and 4 bases at J, leaving 7 bases unmatched. CDR3 in DNA: TGTGCCAGCTCACCGACAGGGGAATACAATGAGCAGTTCTTC. Translated, it gives CASSPTGEYNEQFF.

The sample holds a few counts of this clone. The chain carries TRBV11-2 and TRBJ2-1; D is ambiguous. This CDR3 has 15 amino acids. The germline gives CDR1 SGHAT, CDR2 FQNNGV. V was pared by 1 base and J by 7 bases, with 14 bases between. This chain's CDR3 is CASSLARARLNEQFF. CDR3 nucleotide sequence: TGTGCCAGCAGCTTAGCTAGGGCGAGATTGAATGAGCAGTTCTTC.

This sequence joins TRBV7-9 and TRBJ2-7; 7 nucleotides agree with TRBD2. The CDR3 length is 14 residues. The V segment lost 2 bases and the J segment 5 bases; nucleotides outside the gene matches: 6. CDR1 SEHNR and CDR2 FQNEAQ come from the germline V gene (reference sequence). CDR3 in amino acids: CASSLSTSEDEQYF. CDR3 sequence (DNA): TGTGCCAGCAGCTTATCTACTAGCGAGGACGAGCAGTACTTC.

In DNA form, the CDR3 reads TGTGCCAGCAGTATCTCCTACGAGCAGTACTTC. Translating it yields CASSISYEQYF. The chain is built from TRBV28 and TRBJ2-7; D uncertain. Germline CDR1 is MDHEN and CDR2 is SYDVKM. V lost 5 bases, J lost 0 bases, and 2 bases lay in between. This CDR3 has 11 residues.